The 28 T cell receptor beta chains in this list originate from one sample, sequenced in a study of T-cell memory formation after mild COVID-19. TCRdb used MiXCR to reprocess the 5' RACE reads, holding one entry per CDR3 protein. Of about 270,000 distinct CDR3 sequences in the sample, 15% to 20% were seen once. Sequencing input: PBMCs or a T cell subset sorted from them (not recorded which). Receptors were obtained from a man aged 18 to 29 who had mild COVID-19 (a few samples of this study predate the infection). Cell type and time point are not known.

CDR3 DNA sequence: TGTGCCAGCCGTAGGCTGTCGGGTCAGCCCCAGCATTTT. Translation: CASRRLSGQPQHF. The rearrangement joins TRBV28 to TRBJ1-5; D is unclear. This CDR3 is 13 amino acids long. V shed 8 bases and J shed 6 bases, with 14 bases lying between them. CDR1 and CDR2 (germline): MDHEN, SYDVKM.

As concerns this clonotype: The junction departs from germline at one end; a sequencing error may be responsible. The chain is built from TRBV12-5 and TRBJ2-5; 10 bases agree with TRBD2. The length of the CDR3 is 13 residues. The germline V gene has CDR1 LGHNT and CDR2 FRNRAP. The CDR3 loop is CASGPPLSGRTVF. The DNA for the CDR3 is TGTGCTAGTGGCCCTCCCCTTAGCGGGAGGACGGTCTTC.

The V call is TRBV5-1, the J call TRBJ2-7, with 8 bases aligning to TRBD1. V lost 4 bases to trimming and J lost 5 bases; unmatched junction nucleotides: 11. The CDR3 extends over 15 amino acids. The germline V gene has CDR1 SGHRS and CDR2 YFSETQ. This chain's CDR3 is CASSIRDRSFNEQYF. The CDR3 DNA is TGCGCCAGCAGCATCCGGGACAGGTCTTTTAACGAGCAGTACTTC.

The chain uses TRBV6-1 and TRBJ1-5, with D possibly TRBD1 on 6 matching bases. The CDR3 contains 14 residues. Germline values: CDR1 MNHNS, CDR2 SASEGT. V lost 6 bases to trimming and J lost 3 bases, with 12 bases between them. The CDR3 DNA follows: TGTGCCAGCAGCCCGGACAGCTTCAATCAGCCCCAGCATTTT. It is translated as CASSPDSFNQPQHF.

The genes are TRBV6-5 and TRBJ2-2; perhaps TRBD1 as D (6 bases). The CDR3 is 14 residues long. Germline loops: CDR1 MNHEY, CDR2 SVGAGI. V was pared by 7 bases and J by 6 bases, with 15 bases between. CDR3 residues: CASIQTRGSGELFF. CDR3 coding DNA: TGTGCCAGCATTCAAACCAGGGGATCCGGGGAGCTGTTTTTT.

This clonotype has more than one count but fewer than ten. This chain links TRBV9 with TRBJ2-7; TRBD1 matches 10 bases. Germline trimming cut 0 bases from V and 3 bases from J; bases unmatched to any gene: 3. CDR1 is SGDLS and CDR2 is YYNGEE in the germline V gene. This CDR3 has 15 residues. The CDR3 region has the DNA TGTGCCAGCAGCGTAGGAGGACAGGGGGACTACGAGCAGTACTTC. This translates into CASSVGGQGDYEQYF.

This sequence joins TRBV12-3 or TRBV12-4 and TRBJ1-1; D remains ambiguous. The V end lost 4 bases, the J end lost 5 bases, and 8 bases lay between the germline ends. There are 12 residues in the CDR3. The CDR3 protein is CASSYGETEAFF. Here the CDR3 DNA reads TGTGCCAGCAGTTACGGTGAGACTGAAGCTTTCTTT.

This clonotype was detected a few times. The V and J genes are TRBV12-3 or TRBV12-4 and TRBJ2-7, with D possibly matching TRBD1 (5 bases). With 1 base removed from V and 12 bases from J, the gap between germline ends came to 13 bases. This CDR3 has 12 residues. This CDR3 reads CASSLGRGELYF. The DNA for the CDR3 is TGTGCCAGCAGTTTAGGAAGGGGCGAGTTGTACTTC.

The chain uses TRBV7-2 and TRBJ2-3, with D tentatively TRBD1 (6 bases). Germline values: CDR1 SGHTA, CDR2 FQGNSA. The V gene lost 3 bases and the J gene lost 7 bases, with 14 bases spanning the gap. CDR3 length: 14 residues. In nucleotides, the CDR3 is TGTGCCAGCAGCTTGCGGACAGCTGTCTATACGCAGTATTTT. Its translation is CASSLRTAVYTQYF.

The chain employs TRBV20-1 and TRBJ1-2; D perhaps matches TRBD1 (5 bases). The V end was cut by 2 bases, the J end by 8 bases, with 12 bases between. Per germline, CDR1 DFQATT and CDR2 SNEGSKA (reference sequence). The CDR3 has 12 amino acids. CDR3 DNA sequence: TGCAGTGCTAGACCGGGGCAGGGCGGCTACACCTTC. It specifies CSARPGQGGYTF.

On this clonotype itself: A much larger clone lies one base from this, so it may be a read error. CDR3 residues: CASSFRTDTQYF. Written as DNA, the CDR3 is TGTGCCAGCAGCTTTCGCACAGATACGCAGTATTTT. V is TRBV7-9 and J is TRBJ2-3; D unresolved. V dropped 3 bases and J dropped 1 base, with 2 bases sitting between them. The CDR3 is 12 residues long. Looked up from germline, CDR1 is SEHNR and CDR2 is FQNEAQ (reference sequence).

This clonotype was counted a few times. V is TRBV6-1 and J is TRBJ1-6; D not resolved. V was cut by 2 bases and J by 9 bases, with 17 bases left in between. The length of the CDR3 is 16 residues. Germline assignment: CDR1 MNHNS and CDR2 SASEGT. The chain's CDR3 is CASSETWSPRRSPLHF. In DNA, the CDR3 is TGTGCCAGCAGTGAAACATGGAGCCCGCGGCGTTCACCCCTCCACTTT.

The chain is built from TRBV6-5 and TRBJ1-2; 7 nucleotides align to TRBD1. There are 13 residues in the CDR3. The germline V gene encodes CDR1 MNHEY and CDR2 SVGAGI. V gave up 6 bases and J gave up 4 bases; unmatched junction bases: 5. Here the CDR3 DNA reads TGTGCCAGCAGAGGGGGCGGGGGCTATGGCTACACCTTC. Translated, it gives CASRGGGGYGYTF.

The chain couples TRBV27 to TRBJ2-5; D is unclear. The CDR3 is 14 amino acids. V was pared by 3 bases and J by 1 base, with 9 bases between. Per germline, CDR1 MNHEY and CDR2 SMNVEV (reference sequence). CDR3 in DNA: TGTGCCAGCAGTTTCAACTACCTCCAAGAGACCCAGTACTTC. It encodes CASSFNYLQETQYF.

This sequence joins TRBV20-1 and TRBJ2-3; the match to TRBD2 covers 11 bases. This CDR3 comprises 15 residues. V was clipped by 4 bases and J by 0 bases; unmatched bases: 3. CDR1 is DFQATT, CDR2 SNEGSKA, per germline (reference sequence). The CDR3 DNA is TGCAGTGCTACGGTAGCGGGGGGGAGCACAGATACGCAGTATTTT. Amino acids: CSATVAGGSTDTQYF.

The table lists this clonotype with a few counts. V gene TRBV29-1 combines with J gene TRBJ1-2; tentatively, D is TRBD1 (6 bases). This CDR3 has 13 residues. The V gene lost 7 bases and the J gene lost 6 bases, with 18 bases spanning the gap. The germline V gene encodes CDR1 SQVTM and CDR2 ANQGSEA. This chain's CDR3 is CSGFQGNQHGYTF. The CDR3 coding sequence is TGCAGCGGATTCCAGGGGAACCAGCATGGCTACACCTTC.

This clonotype has a handful of counts. This chain connects TRBV20-1 to TRBJ2-7; D is tentatively TRBD1 or TRBD2 (5 bases each). Germline loops: CDR1 DFQATT, CDR2 SNEGSKA (reference sequence). The CDR3 has 13 amino acids. Deletions cut 0 bases from V and 3 bases from J, with 9 bases between. The CDR3 nucleotides read TGCAGTGCTAGAGAGGGACGGAGCTACGAGCAGTACGTC. Its translation: CSAREGRSYEQYV.

This clonotype occurred many times. The chain recombines TRBV4-2 with TRBJ2-1; D is possibly TRBD1 (6 bases). The CDR3 is 14 residues long. Looked up from germline, CDR1 is LGHNA and CDR2 is YNFKEQ. Trimming cost V 8 bases and J 8 bases, with 19 bases left between them. The CDR3 protein is CASAPWTNRDEQFF. The CDR3 DNA sequence: TGTGCCAGCGCACCGTGGACGAACAGGGATGAGCAGTTCTTC.

The rearrangement links TRBV9 to TRBJ2-2; 8 nucleotides agree with TRBD2. Trimming at V came to 2 bases and at J to 0 bases, leaving 3 bases not matched to a gene. This CDR3 is 16 amino acids long. Germline assignment: CDR1 SGDLS and CDR2 YYNGEE. In DNA form, the CDR3 reads TGTGCCAGCAGCGTCCTAGCGGGCCCGAACACCGGGGAGCTGTTTTTT. Amino acid sequence: CASSVLAGPNTGELFF.

The chain combines TRBV14 with TRBJ2-5; D is unresolved. V lost 5 bases and J lost 3, with 19 bases in between. CDR1 is SGHDN, CDR2 FVKESK, per germline. The CDR3 covers 16 residues. The DNA for the CDR3 is TGTGCCAGCAGCTTGGGAACGACAATCATAAAAGAGACCCAGTACTTC. Protein sequence: CASSLGTTIIKETQYF. Looking up the rest from reference TRBV14 and TRBJ2-5 gives the full variable domain: EAGVTQFPSHSVIEKGQTVTLRCDPISGHDNLYWYRRVMGKEIKFLLHFVKESKQDESGMPNNRFLAERTGGTYSTLKVQPAELEDSGVYFCASSLGTTIIKETQYFGPGTRLLVL.

The V gene is TRBV29-1, the J gene TRBJ2-1; 11 positions agree with TRBD2. Germline trimming cut 4 bases from V and 4 bases from J; bases unmatched to any gene: 3. Germline V gene lookup returns CDR1 SQVTM and CDR2 ANQGSEA. The CDR3 has 14 residues. The CDR3, as DNA: TGCAGCGTTGTTGGACTAGCGGGTTACAATGAGCAGTTCTTC. Protein: CSVVGLAGYNEQFF.

The rearrangement links TRBV14 to TRBJ2-1, with TRBD1 matching over 9 bases. CDR3 length equals 18 residues. The V and J ends lost 4 bases and 4 bases, in that order; junction bases with no gene match: 14. Germline assignment: CDR1 SGHDN and CDR2 FVKESK. CDR3 DNA sequence: TGTGCCAGCAGCCCCTTTCAGTCCAGGACAGGGGCTTACAATGAGCAGTTCTTC. This sequence encodes CASSPFQSRTGAYNEQFF.

The DNA for the CDR3 is TGCGCCAGCAGCTCCCTCGGTGGGGAGCTGTTTTTT. Protein product: CASSSLGGELFF. The V and J genes are TRBV5-1 and TRBJ2-2; D is unclear. V lost 3 bases and J 8 bases, leaving 8 bases between the germline ends. Looked up from germline, CDR1 is SGHRS and CDR2 is YFSETQ. This CDR3 comprises 12 residues. The whole variable domain, remainder taken from reference TRBV5-1 and TRBJ2-2, is KAGVTQTPRYLIKTRGQQVTLSCSPISGHRSVSWYQQTPGQGLQFLFEYFSETQRNKGNFPGRFSGRQFSNSRSEMNVSTLELGDSALYLCASSSLGGELFFGEGSRLTVL.

This clonotype was detected only a few times. This chain joins TRBV5-1 and TRBJ2-3, with 11 bases identical to TRBD2. Germline V gene sequence: CDR1 SGHRS, CDR2 YFSETQ. There are 17 residues in the CDR3. J lost 2 bases, V lost 0 bases, and 5 bases had no gene match. This CDR3 is CASSLASSGGNTDTQYF. The CDR3 DNA reads TGCGCCAGCAGCTTGGCTTCTAGCGGGGGGAACACAGATACGCAGTATTTT. Variable domain in full (rest from reference TRBV5-1 and TRBJ2-3): KAGVTQTPRYLIKTRGQQVTLSCSPISGHRSVSWYQQTPGQGLQFLFEYFSETQRNKGNFPGRFSGRQFSNSRSEMNVSTLELGDSALYLCASSLASSGGNTDTQYFGPGTRLTVL.

The V call is TRBV20-1, the J call TRBJ1-2; 7 bases align to TRBD1. Germline V gives CDR1 DFQATT, CDR2 SNEGSKA (reference sequence). The trim removed 3 bases at V and 3 bases at J, leaving 7 bases unmatched. This CDR3 comprises 14 residues. For the CDR3, the DNA is TGCAGTGCTAGGACAACAGGGGTTGACTATGGCTACACCTTC. Its translation is CSARTTGVDYGYTF.

The chain has TRBV19 and TRBJ1-1; unclear D gene. Germline assignment: CDR1 LNHDA and CDR2 SQIVND (reference sequence). This CDR3 region has 12 residues. Trimming shortened V by 8 bases and J by 1 base, and 8 bases separated the two germline ends. CDR3 bases: TGTGCCAGTTTGGGGTGGAACACTGAAGCTTTCTTT. Its protein is CASLGWNTEAFF.

The gene calls are TRBV7-8 and TRBJ2-3; 8 bases align to TRBD1. CDR3 length: 13 amino acids. CDR1 SGHVS and CDR2 FQNEAQ come from the germline V gene. V shed 5 bases and J 9 bases; nucleotides not matched to a gene: 7. Here the CDR3 DNA reads TGTGCCAGCAGCCTTTCGGACAGGGAAACGCAGTATTTT. This translates into CASSLSDRETQYF. The variable domain in full, with the rest retrieved from reference TRBV7-8 and TRBJ2-3, is GAGVSQSPRYKVAKRGQDVALRCDPISGHVSLFWYQQALGQGPEFLTYFQNEAQLDKSGLPSDRFFAERPEGSVSTLKIQRTQQEDSAVYLCASSLSDRETQYFGPGTRLTVL.

The chain links TRBV6-2 or TRBV6-3 to TRBJ2-5; the D is unclear. Germline V gene data show CDR1 as MNHEY and CDR2 as SVGEGT. The CDR3 runs to 15 residues. The ends were cut back, 1 base at V and 5 bases at J, with 14 bases in the middle. The CDR3 DNA follows: TGTGCCAGCAGTTACTTGGAGCTGTCTAGGGAGACCCAGTACTTC. Its translation: CASSYLELSRETQYF.